The entry below gives a single T cell receptor (beta chain) sequence along with its context. Germline CDR1 reads MDHEN; CDR2 reads SYDVKM. Trimming cost V 5 bases and J 3 bases, with 14 bases left between them. The CDR3 length is 15 residues. This sample was included in a study of blood T cells in healthy people across ages. The second PCR ran roughly 6 to 11 cycles with a sample-barcoded 5' primer and J-beta primers. TCRdb re-called the 5' RACE reads with MiXCR, one entry per CDR3 protein. The top ten clones hold roughly 31% of a sample with fewer than 800,000 distinct CDR3 sequences, 45% to 50% of them seen once.

This rearrangement joins TRBV28 to TRBJ1-5, with D hard to call. What was sequenced was blood. This clonotype originated in a woman aged 55 to 70 in good health. The CDR3 DNA follows: TGTGCCAGCAGTCACCCCTGGGAGATCAATCAGCCCCAGCATTTT. This gives the protein CASSHPWEINQPQHF.